These T cell receptor beta chains were read from a single sample in a study of blood T cell repertoires in COVID-19. This table comes from immunoSEQ multiplex PCR, and its TCRdb copy is limited to in-frame clones, with some not included. The sample includes about 100,000 clones, approximately 80% of them seen just once. The sequenced sample was peripheral blood. The receptors originated from a man between 65 and 85 years old with active or convalescent COVID-19. Each CDR3 is given with its conserved first and last residue. Each record gives: CDR3 DNA, CDR3 protein, V gene, J gene, clone size, D gene. A D gene is named only where the DNA matches it firmly. Not every row has a clone size; where given, it reads once, few, many or a size class.

TGTGCCAGCAGCCTGCCGGACAGGGCCACTGAAGCTTTCTTT,CASSLPDRATEAFF,TRBV3-1/TRBV3-2,TRBJ1-1,NA,TRBD1
TGTGCCAGCAGCCCGAGGGGGGGATCCTCGACTGAAGCTTTCTTT,CASSPRGGSSTEAFF,TRBV7-8,TRBJ1-1,NA,NA
TGTGCCAGCAGTTACTCGAGCAGGCCCGAAAACATTCAGTACTTC,CASSYSSRPENIQYF,TRBV6-6,TRBJ2-4,NA,NA
TGTGCCAGCAGCGGACAGGGCCAGGCTACGCAGTATTTT,CASSGQGQATQYF,TRBV7-2,TRBJ2-3,once,TRBD1
TGTGCCAGCAGTTTATCTCTAGCGGGAGCACGGGGGCTCGCAGATACGCAGTATTTT,CASSLSLAGARGLADTQYF,TRBV27,TRBJ2-3,NA,TRBD2
TGTGCCAGCAGCCCTACTCGGGGAAGCTCCTACAATGAGCAGTTCTTC,CASSPTRGSSYNEQFF,TRBV3-1/TRBV3-2,TRBJ2-1,once,NA
TGTGCCAGCAGTAAAGGACTAGCGTCAGATACGCAGTATTTT,CASSKGLASDTQYF,TRBV6-6,TRBJ2-3,NA,TRBD2
TGTGCCAGCGGGGCGGTAGCGGGGGGGAGCTCCTACAATGAGCAGTTCTTC,CASGAVAGGSSYNEQFF,TRBV4-2,TRBJ2-1,NA,TRBD2
TGTGCCAGCAGGGGACAGGGGAGCACTGAAGCTTTCTTT,CASRGQGSTEAFF,TRBV7-9,TRBJ1-1,NA,TRBD1
TGCAGCGCCTCAGGGGCCTCTGGAAACACCATATATTTT,CSASGASGNTIYF,TRBV29-1,TRBJ1-3,NA,NA
TGTGCCAGTAGTATGCAAAGCGGGAACTCCTACAATGAGCAGTTCTTC,CASSMQSGNSYNEQFF,TRBV19,TRBJ2-1,NA,TRBD2
TGTGCCAGCAGCCAAAGCCCCTGGCAGGGAGGATATGGCTACACCTTC,CASSQSPWQGGYGYTF,TRBV4-2,TRBJ1-2,NA,NA
TGTGCCAGTGTTACAGGGGGACTAAACACTGAAGCTTTCTTT,CASVTGGLNTEAFF,TRBV19,TRBJ1-1,few,TRBD1
TGTGCCAGCAGCCAAGGCCGTAGCTTCGGCGTCTACAATGAGCAGTTCTTC,CASSQGRSFGVYNEQFF,TRBV3-1/TRBV3-2,TRBJ2-1,NA,NA
TGTGCCAGTAGTATAGGGGGCCATAGCAATCAGCCCCAGCATTTT,CASSIGGHSNQPQHF,TRBV19,TRBJ1-5,few,NA
TGTGCCACCAGCAGAGATGGAGGACTAGCGAACAATGAGCAGTTCTTC,CATSRDGGLANNEQFF,TRBV15,TRBJ2-1,NA,TRBD2
TGTGCCAGCAGTTTTCGCGGGAGAAACACTGAAGCTTTCTTT,CASSFRGRNTEAFF,TRBV27,TRBJ1-1,NA,NA
TGTGCCAGCAGGGGGACAGACTACGAGCAGTACTTC,CASRGTDYEQYF,TRBV7-9,TRBJ2-7,NA,TRBD1
TGTGCCAGCAGTTCACTCAGGGGAGTGGGTCAGCCCCAGCATTTT,CASSSLRGVGQPQHF,TRBV28,TRBJ1-5,NA,NA
TGTGCCAGCAGTCCCCGACAGGGTCTCTACGAGCAGTACTTC,CASSPRQGLYEQYF,TRBV6-5,TRBJ2-7,once,TRBD1
TGTGCCAGCAGCTCGCGAATGGACAGCTCTGGAAACACCATATATTTT,CASSSRMDSSGNTIYF,TRBV7-9,TRBJ1-3,many,NA
TGCGCCAGCAGCTTGGCACAGGGGGCGCAAGATACGCAGTATTTT,CASSLAQGAQDTQYF,TRBV5-1,TRBJ2-3,NA,TRBD1
TGTGCCAGCTATTACACCGGGGAGCTGTTTTTT,CASYYTGELFF,TRBV28,TRBJ2-2,NA,NA
TGCGCCAGCAGCGATACTAGCGGCAAAGAGACCCAGTACTTC,CASSDTSGKETQYF,TRBV5-1,TRBJ2-5,NA,TRBD2
TGTGCCAGCAGCTTTCGGCAGGGTCGCACTGAAGCTTTCTTT,CASSFRQGRTEAFF,TRBV11-2,TRBJ1-1,NA,NA
TGTGCCTGGAGTGTACAGGGACGGAACACTGAAGCTTTCTTT,CAWSVQGRNTEAFF,TRBV30,TRBJ1-1,NA,NA
TGTGCCAGCAGTTTCAGCGGGGTCTATGGCTACACCTTC,CASSFSGVYGYTF,TRBV12-3/TRBV12-4,TRBJ1-2,NA,NA
TGCGCCAGCAGCCCACGACAGGGTCCCTCCTACGAGCAGTACTTC,CASSPRQGPSYEQYF,TRBV5-1,TRBJ2-7,NA,TRBD1
TGTGCCAGCAGTTTGTGGGGGGGGAGTACTAATGAAAAACTGTTTTTT,CASSLWGGSTNEKLFF,TRBV28,TRBJ1-4,few,NA